What follows are 9 T cell receptor beta chains derived from one specimen sequenced in a study of Ad26.COV2.S vaccination and SARS-CoV-2 variants (dated by TCRdb to 2020 to 2023). Sample treatment or condition, as interpreted from the label and publication: around 19 received Ad26.COV2.S at low or high dose, single or two shots; about 5 received placebo; per-sample allocation not given. For vaccine and placebo recipients, repertoires were sequenced using samples collected on day 63 after the first injection. The library was generated by the immunoSEQ multiplex PCR assay. TCRdb limited this immuneACCESS table to in-frame rearrangements with V and J called. A share of clones is missing; checked studies link under half to unresolved V genes, and the rest is unexplained. Here the sample has roughly 500,000 clones; around 88% occur a single time. The ten largest clonotypes hold roughly 13% of the sample.

Sample: peripheral blood, taken in a trial of Ad26.COV2.S vaccine versus placebo. The receptors derive from a person between 18 and 60 years old who received the Ad26.COV2.S COVID-19 vaccine or a placebo.

This chain links TRBV7-9 with TRBJ2-5, with unresolved D. Germline CDR1 is SEHNR and CDR2 is FQNEAQ (reference sequence). Deletions cut 5 bases from V and 4 bases from J, with 5 bases between. The CDR3 spans 11 residues. CDR3 in amino acids: CASSLLETQYF. The CDR3 coding sequence is TGTGCCAGCAGCCTTCTAGAGACCCAGTACTTC.

Notes on this clone: A much bigger clone sits one base away, suggesting this may be a read error. This specimen includes other DNA sequences encoding the same CDR3. V gene TRBV5-8 combines with J gene TRBJ2-2, with D possibly TRBD2 on 5 matching bases. The CDR3 contains 17 residues. Germline V lookup: CDR1 SGHTS, CDR2 YDEGEE. V was shortened by 0 bases and J by 1 base, with 13 bases between the two germline ends. Here the CDR3 reads CASSLAALAVNTGELFF. CDR3 nucleotides: TGTGCCAGCAGCTTGGCCGCGCTAGCAGTGAACACCGGGGAGCTGTTTTTT.

The rearrangement links TRBV7-3 to TRBJ2-5, with 12 nucleotides matching TRBD2. This CDR3 region has 17 residues. Germline trimming cut 2 bases from V and 4 bases from J; bases unmatched to any gene: 8. From germline, CDR1 is SGHTA and CDR2 FQGTGA. The DNA of the CDR3 is TGTGCCAGCAGCTTACTCGGACTAGCGGGAACTGCAGAGACCCAGTACTTC. This gives the protein CASSLLGLAGTAETQYF.

The CDR3 spells CSASLPVPGQDQPQHF. As DNA, the CDR3 is TGCAGTGCTAGTTTGCCGGTCCCGGGGCAGGATCAGCCCCAGCATTTT. This chain connects TRBV20-1 to TRBJ1-5, with D possibly being TRBD1 (5 bases). Trimming removed 3 bases at V and 5 bases at J, with 20 bases between. CDR3 length equals 16 residues. The germline CDR1 and CDR2 sequences are DFQATT and SNEGSKA (reference sequence).

The chain combines TRBV4-3 with TRBJ2-2, with D possibly TRBD1 on 5 matching bases. Trimming removed 0 bases from V and 3 bases from J, with 11 bases in between. CDR3 size: 16 residues. Germline loops: CDR1 LGHNA, CDR2 YSLEER. CDR3 amino acids: CASSQDQGPYTGELFF. The CDR3 bases are TGCGCCAGCAGCCAAGATCAGGGCCCTTACACCGGGGAGCTGTTTTTT.

The chain couples TRBV10-3 to TRBJ1-1; TRBD1 matches at 11 bases. Trimming removed 6 bases from V and 0 bases from J; junction bases left unmatched: 3. Per the germline V gene, CDR1 is ENHRY and CDR2 is SYGVKD. The CDR3 extends over 15 amino acids. In nucleotides, the CDR3 is TGTGCCATCAGCGGGACAGGGGGATTGAACACTGAAGCTTTCTTT. Encoded protein: CAISGTGGLNTEAFF.

This sequence joins TRBV28 and TRBJ2-7; D perhaps matches TRBD2 (6 bases). V lost 2 bases and J 2 bases, leaving 10 bases between the germline ends. The CDR3 totals 14 residues. Per the germline V gene, CDR1 is MDHEN and CDR2 is SYDVKM. CDR3 nucleotide sequence: TGTGCCAGCAGTTTAACGGGGGATCCCTACGAGCAGTACTTC. It codes for CASSLTGDPYEQYF.

This chain connects TRBV5-4 to TRBJ2-2; D not resolved. CDR1 and CDR2 (germline): SGHNT, YYREEE (reference sequence). This CDR3 has 11 amino acids. The germline V and J ends were trimmed by 3 bases and 8 bases, with 5 bases remaining between them. The CDR3 spells CASSYGGELFF. CDR3 in DNA: TGTGCCAGCAGCTATGGAGGGGAGCTGTTTTTT.

V gene TRBV15 combines with J gene TRBJ1-6; no clear D gene. V lost 3 bases and J 8 bases, leaving 17 bases between the germline ends. Germline V CDR1 and CDR2: LNHNV, YYDKDF (reference sequence). This CDR3 region has 16 residues. This CDR3 is CATSSTVNRPDSPLHF. CDR3 nucleotide sequence: TGTGCCACCAGCAGCACGGTGAATCGGCCGGATTCACCCCTCCACTTT. Full variable domain (rest looked up from reference TRBV15 and TRBJ1-6): DAMVIQNPRYQVTQFGKPVTLSCSQTLNHNVMYWYQQKSSQAPKLLFHYYDKDFNNEADTPDNFQSRRPNTSFCFLDIRSPGLGDTAMYLCATSSTVNRPDSPLHFGNGTRLTVT.